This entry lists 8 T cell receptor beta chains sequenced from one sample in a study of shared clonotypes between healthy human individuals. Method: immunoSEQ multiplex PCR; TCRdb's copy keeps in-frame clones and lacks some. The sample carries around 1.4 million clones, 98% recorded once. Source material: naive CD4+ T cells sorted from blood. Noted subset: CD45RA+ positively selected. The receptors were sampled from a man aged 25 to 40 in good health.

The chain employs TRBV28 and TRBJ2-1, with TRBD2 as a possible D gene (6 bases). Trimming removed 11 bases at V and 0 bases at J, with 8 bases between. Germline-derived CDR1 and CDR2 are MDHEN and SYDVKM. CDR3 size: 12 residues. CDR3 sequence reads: CAAGGSYNEQFF. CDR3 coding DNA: TGTGCCGCCGGGGGCTCCTACAATGAGCAGTTCTTC.

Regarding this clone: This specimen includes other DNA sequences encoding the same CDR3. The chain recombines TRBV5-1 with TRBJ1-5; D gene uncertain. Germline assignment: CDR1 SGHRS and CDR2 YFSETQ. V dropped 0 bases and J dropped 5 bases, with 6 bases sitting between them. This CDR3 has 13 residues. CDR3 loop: CASSLGQDQPQHF. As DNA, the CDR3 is TGCGCCAGCAGCTTGGGCCAGGATCAGCCCCAGCATTTT.

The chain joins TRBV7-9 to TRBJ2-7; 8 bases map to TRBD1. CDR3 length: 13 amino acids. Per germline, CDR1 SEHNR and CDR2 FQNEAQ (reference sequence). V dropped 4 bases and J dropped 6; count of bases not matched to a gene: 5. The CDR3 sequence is CASSSTGAPEQYF. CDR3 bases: TGTGCCAGCAGCTCGACAGGGGCGCCCGAGCAGTACTTC.

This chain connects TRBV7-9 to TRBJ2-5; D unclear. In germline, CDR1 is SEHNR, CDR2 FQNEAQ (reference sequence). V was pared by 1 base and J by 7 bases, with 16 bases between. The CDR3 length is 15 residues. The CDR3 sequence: CASSLVSLEEGTQYF. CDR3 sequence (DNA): TGTGCCAGCAGCTTAGTGTCGTTGGAAGAAGGGACCCAGTACTTC. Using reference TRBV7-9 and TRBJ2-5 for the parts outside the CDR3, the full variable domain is DTGVSQNPRHKITKRGQNVTFRCDPISEHNRLYWYRQTLGQGPEFLTYFQNEAQLEKSRLLSDRFSAERPKGSFSTLEIQRTEQGDSAMYLCASSLVSLEEGTQYFGPGTRLLVL.

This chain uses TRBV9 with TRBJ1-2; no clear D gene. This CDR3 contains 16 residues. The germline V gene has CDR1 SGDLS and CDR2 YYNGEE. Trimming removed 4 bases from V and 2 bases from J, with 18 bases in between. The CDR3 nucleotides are TGTGCCAGCAGCCCGCGGGGTTGGTGGGCCAACTATGGCTACACCTTC. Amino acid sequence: CASSPRGWWANYGYTF.

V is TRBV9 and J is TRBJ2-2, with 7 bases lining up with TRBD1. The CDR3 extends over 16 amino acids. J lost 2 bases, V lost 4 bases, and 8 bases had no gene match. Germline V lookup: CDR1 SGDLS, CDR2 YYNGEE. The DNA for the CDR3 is TGTGCCAGCAGCCCACGGACAGGATCAAACACCGGGGAGCTGTTTTTT. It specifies CASSPRTGSNTGELFF.

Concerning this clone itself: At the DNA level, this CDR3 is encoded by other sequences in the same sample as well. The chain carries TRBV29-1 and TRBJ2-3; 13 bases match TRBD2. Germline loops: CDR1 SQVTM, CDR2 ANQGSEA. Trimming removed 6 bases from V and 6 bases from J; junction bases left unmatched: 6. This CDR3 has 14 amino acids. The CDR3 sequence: CSVGTSGRGDTQYF. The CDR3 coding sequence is TGCAGCGTCGGTACTAGCGGGAGGGGGGATACGCAGTATTTT.

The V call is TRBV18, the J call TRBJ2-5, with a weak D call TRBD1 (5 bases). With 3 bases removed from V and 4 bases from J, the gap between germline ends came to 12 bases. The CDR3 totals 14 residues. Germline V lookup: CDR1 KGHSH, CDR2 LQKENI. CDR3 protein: CASSPAGIIETQYF. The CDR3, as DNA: TGTGCCAGCTCACCCGCAGGGATTATAGAGACCCAGTACTTC.